This T cell receptor beta chain came from a study of graft-versus-host responses after intestinal transplantation. Study overall: After anti-thymocyte globulin induction, recipients took tacrolimus and steroids for three to four years.

TCRdb's copy holds only in-frame clones and misses some; the assay was immunoSEQ multiplex PCR. The repertoire holds 98,000 or so clones, with more than 70% as singletons. Study-wide results and caveats: Ileal or blood samples showed some GvH clones first, and such clones were also found in recipient marrow. Declining HvG levels early post-transplant were linked to peak circulating GvH clone levels. Allograft clonal ratios (graft-versus-host to host-versus-graft) were high in patients who had graft-donor T cell macrochimerism.

Regarding this clone: The target antigen is unknown.

This TCR was sampled from a human patient who received an intestinal transplant, so some T cells may come from the graft donor. Sequences were derived from PBMCs, sampled 255 days after intestinal transplant.

The CDR3 DNA is TGCGCCAGCACCGCACGGGGCCCTAACAATGAGCAGTTCTTC. Translated: CASTARGPNNEQFF. This chain connects TRBV5-1 to TRBJ2-1, with D tentatively TRBD1 or TRBD2 (5 bases each). The CDR3 is made up of 14 amino acids. Germline CDR1 reads SGHRS; CDR2 reads YFSETQ. The V gene lost 6 bases and the J gene lost 5 bases, with 15 bases spanning the gap. The variable domain in full, with the rest retrieved from reference TRBV5-1 and TRBJ2-1, is KAGVTQTPRYLIKTRGQQVTLSCSPISGHRSVSWYQQTPGQGLQFLFEYFSETQRNKGNFPGRFSGRQFSNSRSEMNVSTLELGDSALYLCASTARGPNNEQFFGPGTRLTVL.